The 9 T cell receptor beta chains below were found in one sample sequenced in a study of beta chain features in type 1 diabetes. Expressed TCRB transcripts were sequenced after all isolated RNA was converted to cDNA. Clones were read by immunoSEQ multiplex PCR, and TCRdb kept only the in-frame ones, dropping some. The profile shows about 220,000 clones, approximately 10% of them singletons. Sample: central memory CD4+ T cells from blood. The source is a man aged 18 to 29 in good health.

This clone showed up many times. V and J are TRBV14 and TRBJ2-2; TRBD1 matches 9 bases. Losses at the gene ends were 5 bases for V and 6 bases for J; bases not matched to a gene: 7. Germline CDR1 and CDR2: SGHDN and FVKESK. The length of the CDR3 is 15 residues. This CDR3 reads CASSAGTGLPGELFF. The CDR3 DNA reads as TGTGCCAGCAGCGCCGGGACAGGGTTACCCGGGGAGCTGTTTTTT. Together with reference TRBV14 and TRBJ2-2, the CDR3 gives the full variable domain: EAGVTQFPSHSVIEKGQTVTLRCDPISGHDNLYWYRRVMGKEIKFLLHFVKESKQDESGMPNNRFLAERTGGTYSTLKVQPAELEDSGVYFCASSAGTGLPGELFFGEGSRLTVL.

This clone has more than one count but fewer than ten. The chain combines TRBV6-5 with TRBJ2-3; weak D call: TRBD1 (5 bases). This CDR3 contains 14 residues. From germline, CDR1 is MNHEY and CDR2 SVGAGI. V was shortened by 5 bases and J by 2 bases, with 11 bases between the two germline ends. CDR3 sequence: CASSQGWVTDTQYF. CDR3 sequence (DNA): TGTGCCAGCAGTCAGGGTTGGGTCACAGATACGCAGTATTTT.

The chain has TRBV19 and TRBJ2-2; 7 nucleotides match TRBD2. Germline-derived CDR1 and CDR2 are LNHDA and SQIVND (reference sequence). The CDR3 extends over 14 amino acids. V was clipped by 6 bases and J by 9 bases; unmatched bases: 10. As DNA, the CDR3 is TGTGCCAGTAGGCGGGCGGGGGTGCTCAGGGAGCTGTTTTTT. It translates to CASRRAGVLRELFF. The variable domain in full, with the rest retrieved from reference TRBV19 and TRBJ2-2, is DGGITQSPKYLFRKEGQNVTLSCEQNLNHDAMYWYRQDPGQGLRLIYYSQIVNDFQKGDIAEGYSVSREKKESFPLTVTSAQKNPTAFYLCASRRAGVLRELFFGEGSRLTVL.

The rearrangement joins TRBV11-3 to TRBJ2-5, with 12 bases lining up with TRBD1. The length of the CDR3 is 15 residues. Per germline, CDR1 SGHNT and CDR2 YENEEA. V trimming: 5 bases; J trimming: 7 bases; junction bases outside the gene matches: 8. Here the CDR3 DNA reads TGTGCCAGCAGCCCCGGGACAGGGGGCGGTGGGACCCAGTACTTC. Protein sequence: CASSPGTGGGGTQYF.

The rearrangement links TRBV29-1 to TRBJ1-1; D might be TRBD1 (5 bases). V was trimmed by 6 bases and J by 2 bases, leaving 13 bases between them. Germline CDR1 SQVTM, CDR2 ANQGSEA. The CDR3 runs 13 residues. The CDR3, as DNA: TGCAGCGTCTCGACCGGGGCCAACACTGAAGCTTTCTTT. Amino acids: CSVSTGANTEAFF. The variable domain in full, completed from reference TRBV29-1 and TRBJ1-1, reads SAVISQKPSRDICQRGTSLTIQCQVDSQVTMMFWYRQQPGQSLTLIATANQGSEATYESGFVIDKFPISRPNLTFSTLTVSNMSPEDSSIYLCSVSTGANTEAFFGQGTRLTVV.

The chain couples TRBV5-1 to TRBJ2-1; 8 nucleotides align to TRBD1. The CDR3 runs to 16 residues. Trimming at V came to 3 bases and at J to 8 bases, leaving 13 bases not matched to a gene. Germline loops: CDR1 SGHRS, CDR2 YFSETQ. CDR3 sequence (DNA): TGCGCCAGCAGCTCCGGGACAGGTACCGTAGCTTATGAGCAGTTCTTC. This sequence encodes CASSSGTGTVAYEQFF. The full variable domain, with the rest looked up from reference TRBV5-1 and TRBJ2-1, is KAGVTQTPRYLIKTRGQQVTLSCSPISGHRSVSWYQQTPGQGLQFLFEYFSETQRNKGNFPGRFSGRQFSNSRSEMNVSTLELGDSALYLCASSSGTGTVAYEQFFGPGTRLTVL.

The V and J genes are TRBV27 and TRBJ2-6, with TRBD2 as a possible D gene (6 bases). The germline CDR1 and CDR2 sequences are MNHEY and SMNVEV (reference sequence). The CDR3 is 14 residues long. V gave up 5 bases and J gave up 7 bases, with 12 bases separating them. This chain's CDR3 is CASSRFAGANVLTF. In nucleotides, the CDR3 is TGTGCCAGCAGTCGCTTTGCGGGAGCCAACGTCCTGACTTTC. The variable domain in full, completed from reference TRBV27 and TRBJ2-6, reads EAQVTQNPRYLITVTGKKLTVTCSQNMNHEYMSWYRQDPGLGLRQIYYSMNVEVTDKGDVPEGYKVSRKEKRNFPLILESPSPNQTSLYFCASSRFAGANVLTFGAGSRLTVL.

This clone was observed a handful of times. The junction shows a germline mismatch at one end, possibly a read error. The chain carries TRBV7-9 and TRBJ2-3; unclear D gene. The germline CDR1 and CDR2 sequences are SEHNR and FQNEAQ (reference sequence). The CDR3 has 13 amino acids. The CDR3 sequence: CASRLDGTDTQYF. In DNA form, the CDR3 reads TGTGCCAGCAGGTTAGACGGCACAGATACGCAGTATTTT.

The genes are TRBV2 and TRBJ2-1, with D perhaps TRBD1 or TRBD2 (7 bases each). V shed 5 bases and J shed 4 bases, with 15 bases lying between them. There are 15 residues in the CDR3. Germline V CDR1 and CDR2: SNHLY, FYNNEI. CDR3 sequence reads: CASSSQGGSYNEQFF. Written as DNA, the CDR3 is TGTGCCAGCAGTTCCCAGGGGGGGAGTTACAATGAGCAGTTCTTC.